The sequence of this TCR beta chain was determined in a study of human T cells and chemical hapten exposure. Regarding time point: patch test 1, 2 weeks after DPC sensitization. Treatment noted: therapeutic diphenylcyclopropenone sensitization with weekly scalp DPC. TCRdb reprocessed the RACE reads via MiXCR and lists one record per CDR3 protein. The sample has about 70,000 distinct CDR3 sequences, around 9.8% seen once. This clonotype was picked up many times. This CDR3 contains 14 residues. Germline V CDR1 and CDR2: MNHEY, SVGAGI. V trimming: 5 bases; J trimming: 7 bases; junction bases outside the gene matches: 10.

The sequence derives from a middle-aged woman with alopecia areata. Some clones in this sample may be carry-over from other donors' samples. The starting material was whole blood, obtained in connection with sensitization to the hapten diphenylcyclopropenone (DPC). The chain joins TRBV6-5 to TRBJ2-7; TRBD1 agrees at 8 bases. The CDR3 nucleotides are TGTGCCAGCAGTCCGGGACAGGTTTGGGGAGAGCAGTACTTC. Protein product: CASSPGQVWGEQYF.